This T cell receptor beta chain was identified during a study of Ad26.COV2.S vaccination and SARS-CoV-2 variants. On the study more broadly: Dosing was one shot or two shots 56 days apart. General study findings and limits: Recipients given vaccine exceeded placebo recipients in spike-specific TCR breadth.

Trimming cost V 4 bases and J 3 bases, with 19 bases left between them. Germline loops: CDR1 SGHDT, CDR2 YYEEEE. The CDR3 extends over 16 amino acids. With respect to this clone: Its cognate antigen is unknown.

Libraries were prepared by immunoSEQ multiplex PCR; TCRdb keeps only in-frame clonotypes and omits some of them. The table includes about 350,000 clones, 65% to 90% detected once. Treatment in this sample: around 19 received Ad26.COV2.S at low or high dose, single or two shots; 5 received placebo; per-sample allocation not given. The samples date from day 63 after the first vaccine or placebo injection. The donor was a Boston adult aged 18-55 years. The sample consisted of peripheral blood, taken in a trial of Ad26.COV2.S vaccine versus placebo. The receptor was derived from a person between 18 and 65 years old who received the Ad26.COV2.S COVID-19 vaccine or a placebo. V and J are TRBV5-6 and TRBJ2-5, with D possibly TRBD2 on 5 matching bases. The CDR3 DNA follows: TGTGCCAGCAGCACGGAGGCGTCTGCCGCGAAAGAGACCCAGTACTTC. It yields the protein CASSTEASAAKETQYF.